The clone carrying this T cell receptor (beta chain) was counted once. Authors' data handling: Amplification with reference gene primers provided the estimates of nucleated cell counts. Produced via immunoSEQ multiplex PCR; TCRdb's table is partial and in-frame only. The D gene and trimming were derived from the DNA, and the V and J assignments and clone size from that table. Here the sample spans around 330,000 clones, 89% being singletons. V lost 4 bases and J lost 1; bases outside the gene matches: 18. The CDR3 has 21 residues. Enrollees, roughly 18 to 95 years old, lived in 25 or so US areas. This sample stems from a study of blood T cell repertoires in COVID-19. The wider study: Samples representing acute and convalescent COVID-19 were sourced from the United States, Italy and Spain.

The rearrangement uses TRBV5-3 and TRBJ2-1; 12 nucleotides line up with TRBD2. Being an ORF, TRBV5-3 has a function that is uncertain. This TCR came from a man between 60 and 70 years old who had recovered from COVID-19. The sequenced material came from PBMCs or T cells enriched from blood (not recorded which). Here the CDR3 reads CARSPIPSGRALLDSYNEQFF. As DNA, the CDR3 is TGTGCCAGAAGCCCTATCCCTAGCGGGAGGGCCCTTTTGGATTCCTACAATGAGCAGTTCTTC.